Listed below are T cell receptor beta chains from one sample, sequenced in a study of blood T cells in healthy people across ages. One entry per CDR3 protein results from TCRdb running MiXCR on the 5' RACE reads. Of approximately 2,000,000 distinct CDR3 sequences listed, about two fifths are singletons. Sequencing input: blood. The source of these receptors is a human donor in good health. CDR3s include the opening cysteine and the closing phenylalanine or tryptophan. A D gene is named only where the DNA matches it firmly. Not all rows give a size; the values are once, few, many and, for expanded clones, a class.

d_call j_call clone_size v_call cdr3_nt cdr3_aa
TRBD2 TRBJ2-7 . TRBV20-1 TGCAGTGCTAGATCCGGTGAAGGGAGGGGAGGCTACGAGCAGTACTTC CSARSGEGRGGYEQYF
. TRBJ2-5 few TRBV10-3 TGTGCCATCAGCGTGACTACGGAAGAGACCCAGTACTTC CAISVTTEETQYF
TRBD1 TRBJ1-1 . TRBV3-1 TGTGCCAGCAGCTTCCTTGACCGGGACAGGGTTACTGAAGCTTTCTTT CASSFLDRDRVTEAFF
TRBD1 TRBJ1-2 . TRBV12-3/TRBV12-4 TGTGCCAGCAGTGGGGACAGGGGGCATAATGGCTACACCTTC CASSGDRGHNGYTF
. TRBJ2-3 . TRBV19 TGTGCCAGCGCCCCTAGCGACTCTAGCACAGATACGCAGTATTTT CASAPSDSSTDTQYF
TRBD1 TRBJ1-1 . TRBV11-2 TGTGCCAGCACCAAATGGTCACAGGGGAGTAGAACTGAAGCTTTCTTT CASTKWSQGSRTEAFF
. TRBJ1-1 . TRBV27 TGTGCCAGCAGACCCGACCGGCGGACTGAAGCTTTCTTT CASRPDRRTEAFF
. TRBJ2-1 . TRBV20-1 TGCAGTGCTAGTAGGGCCGCGACCTACAATGAGCAGTTCTTC CSASRAATYNEQFF
. TRBJ2-7 . TRBV20-1 TGCAGTGCTCAAGCAGGCGGGCAGACCTACGAGCAGTACTTC CSAQAGGQTYEQYF
. TRBJ2-3 . TRBV25-1 TGTGCCAGCAGTCGTGAGGGGGCAGATACGCAGTATTTT CASSREGADTQYF
. TRBJ1-5 . TRBV7-9 TGTGCCAGCAGCCCCGGTCGGGGGACCCATAGCAATCAGCCCCAGCATTTT CASSPGRGTHSNQPQHF
. TRBJ2-7 . TRBV28 TGTGCCAGCAGTTTGCGCCAGGGAATCCCCATGTACGAGCAGTACTTC CASSLRQGIPMYEQYF
TRBD1 TRBJ2-3 . TRBV9 TGTGCCAGCAGTTACACTTCCGGACAGGGCACAGATACGCAGTATTTT CASSYTSGQGTDTQYF
. TRBJ2-7 . TRBV15 TGTGCCACCAGCAGAGGGTCAAACTACGGGCAGTACTTC CATSRGSNYGQYF
. TRBJ2-5 . TRBV5-5 TGTGCCAGCAGCTTGGTCCGACAGGACCGGGAGACCCAGTACTTC CASSLVRQDRETQYF
. TRBJ2-3 . TRBV29-1 TGCAGCGTTGAACCCAGGGACCTGGACGCAATTACGTTCACAGATACGCAGTATTTT CSVEPRDLDAITFTDTQYF
. TRBJ1-2 few TRBV5-4 TGTGCCAGCAGCTTCGCGGGGCGCAATGGCTACACCTTC CASSFAGRNGYTF
. TRBJ1-4 once TRBV11-2 TGTGCCAGCAGCTTGTTTAGGGGCGTAAATGAAAAACTGTTTTTT CASSLFRGVNEKLFF
TRBD1 TRBJ2-3 . TRBV20-1 TGCAGTGCTAATGCACCAACGACAGGGGCAGATACGCAGTATTTT CSANAPTTGADTQYF
. TRBJ2-2 few TRBV20-1 TGCAGTGCTCTGCGGACGTCGAACACCGGGGAGCTGTTTTTT CSALRTSNTGELFF
TRBD1 TRBJ2-7 once TRBV6-2/TRBV6-3 TGTGCCAGCAGGACAGGGATGGATACCTACGAGCAGTACTTC CASRTGMDTYEQYF
. TRBJ2-7 . TRBV5-1 TGCGCCAGCAGCCGGACCTTCGACGAGCAGTACTTC CASSRTFDEQYF
TRBD1 TRBJ1-2 few TRBV4-2 TGTGCCAGCAGCCAAGAACGACAGGGGCTCTATGGCTACACCTTC CASSQERQGLYGYTF
TRBD1 TRBJ1-1 . TRBV6-5 TGTGCCAGCAGAATGGGACAGGCCAACACTGAAGCTTTCTTT CASRMGQANTEAFF
. TRBJ2-6 . TRBV5-1 TGCGCCAGCAGCCCAAGCCTAACCACAGGGTCTGGGGCCAACGTCCTGACTTTC CASSPSLTTGSGANVLTF
TRBD2 TRBJ2-7 many TRBV4-3 TGCGCCAGCAGCCAAAATCTAGCGGGGGGGCGGTCCTACGAGCAGTACTTC CASSQNLAGGRSYEQYF
. TRBJ1-1 few TRBV6-2/TRBV6-3 TGTGCCAGCAGTTACATCCAACCTCCCAATGGGGTGAATACTGAAGCTTTCTTT CASSYIQPPNGVNTEAFF
. TRBJ2-1 . TRBV4-3 TGCGCCAGCGGCCAAGAACTTCTGGATGAGCAGTTCTTC CASGQELLDEQFF
. TRBJ2-5 . TRBV7-2 TGTGCCAGCAGCCGCCTCGGGGGCGGCCAAGAGACCCAGTACTTC CASSRLGGGQETQYF
. TRBJ1-5 . TRBV4-2 TGTGCCAGCAGCCAGGTCGCGGGCCGACGGCATTTT CASSQVAGRRHF
. TRBJ2-6 . TRBV4-3 TGCGCCAGCAGCCTGGGGGGGCACTCTACCCCCTCTGGGGCCAACGTCCTGACTTTC CASSLGGHSTPSGANVLTF
. TRBJ2-5 many TRBV20-1 TGCAGTGCGTTGGCTGGATCGGGGATCCAAGAGACCCAGTACTTC CSALAGSGIQETQYF
. TRBJ2-6 few TRBV7-2 TGTGCCAGCAGCCTGGACAGTTCGGTTGGGGCCAACGTCCTGACTTTC CASSLDSSVGANVLTF
TRBD1 TRBJ2-7 . TRBV2 TGTGCCAGCATCCTCAGACAGGGGACCTACGAGCAGTACTTC CASILRQGTYEQYF
. TRBJ2-7 few TRBV4-3 TGCGCCAGCAGCCAAGATATTTGGTCCGAGCAGTACTTC CASSQDIWSEQYF
. TRBJ2-5 . TRBV6-2/TRBV6-3 TGTGCCAGCAGTTACTCGAAACTACCACAAGAGACCCAGTACTTC CASSYSKLPQETQYF
TRBD1 TRBJ2-7 few TRBV6-6 TGTGCCAGCAGTTACTGGGACAGAGGAGAGCAGTACTTC CASSYWDRGEQYF
. TRBJ2-1 few TRBV28 TGTGCCAGCAGTTTAGCCCTAGGTGGCTATCGGTATACCAGCTCCTACAATGAGCAGTTCTTC CASSLALGGYRYTSSYNEQFF
TRBD1 TRBJ2-7 few TRBV20-1 TGCAGTCAGAGAGGGACAGGGGGCGAGCAGTACTTC CSQRGTGGEQYF
TRBD1 TRBJ1-2 few TRBV12-3/TRBV12-4 TGTGCCAGCGGGAGGGAAGACAGGGGGGGTCTCGGGAGCACCTTC CASGREDRGGLGSTF
. TRBJ2-3 . TRBV10-3 TGTGCCATCAGTGAACAGACCACAGATACGCAGTATTTT CAISEQTTDTQYF
. TRBJ1-5 . TRBV4-2 TGTGCCAGCAGCCAAAGCTTGTTGGGGGGCAATCAGCCCCAGCATTTT CASSQSLLGGNQPQHF
. TRBJ2-1 . TRBV12-3/TRBV12-4 TGTGCCAGCAGTGTTATCGAGACCCAGTTCTTC CASSVIETQFF
. TRBJ2-7 . TRBV7-2 TGTGCCAGCAGCTCCGCCCGCGGCAGCTTCTACGAGCAGTACTTC CASSSARGSFYEQYF
. TRBJ2-7 . TRBV24-1 TGTGCCACTGCCCAAGGGTACGAGCAGTACTTC CATAQGYEQYF
. TRBJ1-1 . TRBV6-6 TGTGCCAGCAGTTTTGGGGTGTGGGGTGAAGCTTTCTTT CASSFGVWGEAFF
. TRBJ1-5 . TRBV10-3 TGTGCCATCAGAACAGGTGTTGGAAATCAGCCCCAGCATTTT CAIRTGVGNQPQHF
. TRBJ2-7 . TRBV7-3 TGTGTCAGCAGCTCCCGGGAGTCTCGCGAGCAGTACTTC CVSSSRESREQYF
. TRBJ1-1 . TRBV7-9 TGTGCCAGCAGCACAGGGAGGAGAACTGAAGCTTTCTTT CASSTGRRTEAFF
. TRBJ2-7 . TRBV29-1 TGCAGCGTCGAGACCATTAACTCCTACGAGCAGTACTTC CSVETINSYEQYF
. TRBJ1-1 . TRBV19 TGTGCCAGTAGTAATGTAGGCACTGAAGCTTTCTTT CASSNVGTEAFF
. TRBJ1-2 . TRBV25-1 TGTGCCAGCAGTGGTACCTTAGGACAGTACTATGGCTACACCTTC CASSGTLGQYYGYTF
. TRBJ2-1 . TRBV20-1 TGCAGTGCTAGTCACGGCTACAATGAGCAGTTCTTC CSASHGYNEQFF
TRBD2 TRBJ2-3 few TRBV2 TGTGCCAGCAGTGAAGTAGCGGGGGAGGGCACAGATACGCAGTATTTT CASSEVAGEGTDTQYF
. TRBJ1-5 few TRBV4-2 TGTGCCAGCAGCCAAGATATTGGAGAGGGCAATCAGCCCCAGCATTTT CASSQDIGEGNQPQHF
. TRBJ2-4 . TRBV20-1 TGCAGTGCTCCTATTCTCAGGGAGCTAGCCAAAAACATTCAGTACTTC CSAPILRELAKNIQYF
. TRBJ2-5 . TRBV28 TGTGCCAGCAGTTTCGGGAGCGTCGGGACCCAGTACTTC CASSFGSVGTQYF
. TRBJ2-1 few TRBV7-3 TGTGCCAGCAGCTGGGAAGCGCACAATGAGCAGTTCTTC CASSWEAHNEQFF
. TRBJ2-4 once TRBV20-1 TGCAGTGCGTTTGACGGGCTAGCCAAAAACATTCAGTACTTC CSAFDGLAKNIQYF